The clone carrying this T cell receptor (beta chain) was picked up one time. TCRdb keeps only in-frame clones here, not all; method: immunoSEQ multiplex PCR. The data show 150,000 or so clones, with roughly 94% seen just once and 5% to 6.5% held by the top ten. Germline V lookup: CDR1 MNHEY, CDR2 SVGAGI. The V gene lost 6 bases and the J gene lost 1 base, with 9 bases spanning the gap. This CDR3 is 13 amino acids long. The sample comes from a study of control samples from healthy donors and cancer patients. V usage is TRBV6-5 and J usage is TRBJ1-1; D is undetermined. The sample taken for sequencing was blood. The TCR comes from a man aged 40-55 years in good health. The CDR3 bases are TGTGCCAGCAGAGTTTCAGGGAACACTGAAGCTTTCTTT. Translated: CASRVSGNTEAFF.